Presented here are 3 T cell receptor beta chains from one specimen sequenced in a study of blood T cell repertoires in COVID-19. Generated by immunoSEQ multiplex PCR, the TCRdb table keeps only in-frame clones and is missing some. The repertoire holds over 100,000 clones, approximately 80% seen once, with approximately 0.76% in the top ten. Sequencing input: peripheral blood. The source of these receptors is a woman in her 70s with acute or convalescent COVID-19.

The chain carries TRBV28 and TRBJ2-7; 7 positions agree with TRBD1. V dropped 3 bases and J dropped 9; count of bases not matched to a gene: 14. Germline-derived CDR1 and CDR2 are MDHEN and SYDVKM. CDR3 length: 15 amino acids. The CDR3 reads CASSLGRQGVFGQYF. Here the CDR3 DNA reads TGTGCCAGCAGTTTGGGTCGGCAGGGGGTATTCGGGCAGTACTTC.

V and J are TRBV4-1 and TRBJ2-7, with 7 bases lining up with TRBD2. V shed 5 bases, J shed 7 bases, and the junction held 11 bases outside the gene matches. The CDR3 is made up of 14 amino acids. Germline V gives CDR1 MGHRA, CDR2 YSYEKL. The CDR3 DNA sequence: TGCGCCAGCAGCATCTTGGCGGGAGTACGGGAGCAGTACTTC. As protein: CASSILAGVREQYF.

The chain links TRBV28 to TRBJ2-2, with 10 bases identical to TRBD2. Germline CDR1 is MDHEN and CDR2 is SYDVKM. After removal of 6 bases from V and 4 bases from J, the junction contained 8 bases not matched to a gene. The CDR3 is 16 residues long. The CDR3, as DNA: TGTGCCAGCAGCTCCCCTAGCGGGAGTGCCACCGGGGAGCTGTTTTTT. It translates to CASSSPSGSATGELFF. The whole variable domain, filled in from reference TRBV28 and TRBJ2-2, reads DVKVTQSSRYLVKRTGEKVFLECVQDMDHENMFWYRQDPGLGLRLIYFSYDVKMKEKGDIPEGYSVSREKKERFSLILESASTNQTSMYLCASSSPSGSATGELFFGEGSRLTVL.